The sequence of this T cell receptor (beta chain) was determined in a study of vaccination and CD4 T cells after COVID-19. Whole-study results and caveats: From a median of about 20 to 40, SARS-CoV-2-reactive clonotypes increased, though not significantly.

The CDR3 loop spans 15 amino acids. Germline V lookup: CDR1 MNHNS, CDR2 SASEGT. V lost 7 bases and J 6 bases, leaving 19 bases between the germline ends. The assay that was used to sequence DNA from cultured CD4+ T cells was the Oncomine TCR Beta short-read assay. TCRdb passed the PCR reads through MiXCR, listing each CDR3 protein once. The sample shows about 15,000 distinct CDR3 sequences, 45% to 60% of them seen only once. Treatment noted: roughly ten-day PBMC culture with coronavirus spike peptide pools or control peptides (ViraFEST assay). In regard to this clonotype: What it binds is not known.

The receptor's source is a human donor who had recovered from COVID-19. The specimen was CD4+ T cells from blood, cultured in vitro. The V and J genes are TRBV6-1 and TRBJ1-5; a weak D match, TRBD1 (5 bases). Here the CDR3 DNA reads TGTGCCAGCAAAAAAGGGACCCGGGAGGGTCAGCCCCAGCATTTT. It specifies CASKKGTREGQPQHF.